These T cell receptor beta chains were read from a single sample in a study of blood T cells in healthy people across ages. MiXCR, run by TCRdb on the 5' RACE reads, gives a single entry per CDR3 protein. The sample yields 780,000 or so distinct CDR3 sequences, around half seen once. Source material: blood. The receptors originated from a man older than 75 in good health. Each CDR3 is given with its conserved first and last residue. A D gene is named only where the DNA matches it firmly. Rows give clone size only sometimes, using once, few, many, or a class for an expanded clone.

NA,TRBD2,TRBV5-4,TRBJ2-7,CASSDPGLAGDEQYF,TGTGCCAGCAGCGATCCGGGACTAGCGGGAGACGAGCAGTACTTC
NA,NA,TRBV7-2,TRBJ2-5,CASSLITGPGETQYF,TGTGCCAGCAGCTTAATAACAGGGCCGGGGGAGACCCAGTACTTC
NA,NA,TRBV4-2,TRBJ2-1,CASSQLFPNEQFF,TGTGCCAGCAGCCAATTATTCCCCAATGAGCAGTTCTTC
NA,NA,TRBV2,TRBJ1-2,CASTTRSGYGYTF,TGTGCCAGCACCACACGGTCGGGCTATGGCTACACCTTC
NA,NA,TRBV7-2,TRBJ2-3,CARSLDGGAGAYF,TGTGCCAGAAGCCTGGACGGGGGCGCCGGCGCGTATTTT
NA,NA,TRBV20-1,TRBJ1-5,CSAHDGDSNQPQHF,TGCAGTGCTCATGACGGAGATAGCAATCAGCCCCAGCATTTT
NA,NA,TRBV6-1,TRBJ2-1,CAAGGESSYNEQFF,TGTGCCGCCGGCGGGGAGAGCTCCTACAATGAGCAGTTCTTC
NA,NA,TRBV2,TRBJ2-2,CASRRDAGVGELFF,TGTGCCAGCAGGAGGGACGCAGGCGTAGGGGAGCTGTTTTTT
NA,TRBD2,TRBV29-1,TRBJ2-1,CSVARLAGGEQFF,TGCAGCGTTGCTAGACTAGCGGGAGGTGAGCAGTTCTTC
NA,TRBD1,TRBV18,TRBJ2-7,CASSPDRDHEQYF,TGTGCCAGCTCACCGGACAGGGACCACGAGCAGTACTTC
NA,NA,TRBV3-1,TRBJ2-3,CASSQTEGPNTQYF,TGTGCCAGCAGCCAAACGGAAGGGCCTAATACGCAGTATTTT
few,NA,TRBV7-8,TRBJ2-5,CASSLAPGETQYF,TGTGCCAGCAGCTTAGCGCCGGGGGAGACCCAGTACTTC
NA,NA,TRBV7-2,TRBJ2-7,CASSQGTTRYEQYF,TGTGCCAGCAGCCAGGGGACTACCCGTTACGAGCAGTACTTC